This T cell receptor (beta chain) stems from a study of Graves' ophthalmopathy and Graves' hyperthyroidism (dated by TCRdb to the late 2010s). Study-wide context: Peripheral blood was collected at initial diagnosis, prior to any treatment. TCR beta repertoire signatures were used to distinguish Graves' ophthalmopathy from Graves' hyperthyroidism and to predict progression to ophthalmopathy. In total, 135 blood samples were TCR-sequenced: some 43 ophthalmopathy, some 72 hyperthyroidism and roughly 17 hyperthyroidism-to-ophthalmopathy patients. To explore V-J signatures that distinguish ophthalmopathy from hyperthyroidism, a discovery set of about a hundred patients was enrolled, made up of 40 to 45 with ophthalmopathy and 57 with stable hyperthyroidism. An independent validation cohort comprised some 19 hyperthyroidism patients and about 16 patients who later progressed from hyperthyroidism to ophthalmopathy. In roughly 6 hyperthyroidism patients, T-cell repertoires of thyroid tissue and blood were compared. Following sample collection, hyperthyroidism patients were given methimazole at a starting dose of 30 mg daily, and ophthalmopathy patients were given high-dose intravenous methylprednisolone. Broader findings and caveats from the paper: In validation, the model predicted ophthalmopathy progression with 55% to 71% sensitivity and roughly 72% specificity; some 13 predicted patients were CT-confirmed with GO in a median of around 6 months. Sample size was not statistically predetermined, and group allocation was not concealed from the investigators. Most expanded thyroid clonotypes with a frequency above 0.001 also appeared in blood, which suggests that blood repertoires may reflect the immune response in the thyroid. In cross-validation, the 13-signature model distinguished ophthalmopathy from stable hyperthyroidism with more than 85% sensitivity and about 81% specificity, while in the test set the corresponding values were roughly 80% and 75%.

CDR3 length: 15 amino acids, cysteine to phenylalanine. The kept DNA is CDR3 alone, 45 bases in frame from the first base. Trimming leaves V shorter by 1 base and J shorter by 4 bases, with the junction holding 7 bases beyond the gene matches. Via the germline V gene (reference sequence), CDR1 is SGHNT and CDR2 YYREEE. For repertoire sequencing, TCR beta CDR3 regions were amplified from RNA transcripts. The first round of RT-PCR was done with HTBI primers and the Qiagen OneStep RT-PCR kit, and was followed by a second round of multiplex PCR, then size selection and purification. Libraries were sequenced on an Illumina HiSeq2000 using paired-end 100 bp reads. On the study's bioinformatics: SOAPnuke was used for read processing, and reads with adapters, uncalled bases, a mean Phred below 15, or no exact constant-primer or identifier match were discarded. COPE v1.2.5 was used to merge the high-quality paired reads. Each unique nucleotide sequence was defined as a clonotype, and clonotypes were aligned to IMGT TRB V, D and J references with MiTCR v1.1. Only V-J combinations with frequency above 0.0001 were analysed, covering approximately 99% of repertoires. For each V-J combination, a TCR clonal expansion and chaos score was defined as the ratio of F50 clonal expansion to chaos observed in the TCRdist matrix. Welch's t-statistics and random forest were used to reduce features to more than ten V-J combinations, which were fed into a naive Bayes classifier. Thyroid-blood repertoire similarity was quantified with the Morisita-Horn index. In TCRdb, the public reads were trimmed at Q25 with fastp and aligned with MiXCR, with productive beta chains retained. Every CDR3 protein is listed once, alongside the most common genes and DNA of its rows. The V and J calls reflect TCRdb's pipeline rather than the authors' work. The sample table contains about 240,000 distinct CDR3 sequences; only one count was recorded for around 42% of them. The ten largest clones capture roughly 45% of the sample.

Ophthalmopathy patients were characterized by moderately to severely active disease, a Clinical Activity Score of at least 3, a NOSPECS grade of at least 4, and a disease duration under 3 months. Anyone with other autoimmune diseases, uncontrolled infections, pregnancy or lactation was excluded from the study. Diagnosis relied on clinical symptoms, serum thyroxine, TRAb, thyroid ultrasound and orbital computed tomography. Using Ficoll-Paque density gradient centrifugation, PBMCs were isolated from 9.5 to 10 ml of fresh peripheral blood. Total RNA was extracted using Trizol reagent, and RNA quality was checked on an Agilent 2100 Bioanalyzer. There are a few counts of this clonotype. The antigen this receptor binds is unknown. Base qualities were left out, and no much larger clone turns up one base away.

Sequenced sample: peripheral blood. The V and J segments used are TRBV5-4 and TRBJ2-5, with TRBD1 identical over 7 junction bases. This TCR came from an adult man with Graves' ophthalmopathy. CDR3 protein: CASSLLRDRRETQYF. The nucleotide sequence is TGTGCCAGCAGCTTGCTACGGGACAGACGAGAGACCCAGTACTTC.